This T cell receptor (beta chain) emerged from a study of T-cell memory formation after mild COVID-19. Notes on the study in general: CD4+ clones that contracted lay mainly in CM and EM; CD8+ ones lay in EMRA.

Worth noting for this clonotype: Antigen unknown.

This CDR3 spans 20 amino acids. The junction had 18 bases not matched to a gene; V was cut back by 1 base and J by 2 bases. TCR alpha and TCR beta cDNA libraries with sample barcodes and UMIs came from 5'RACE using constant-segment primers. MiXCR, applied by TCRdb to the 5' RACE reads, yields one record per CDR3 protein. The sample has 160,000 or so distinct CDR3 sequences; 30% to 35% are singletons. The chain links TRBV12-3 or TRBV12-4 to TRBJ2-3; 7 positions agree with TRBD1. The clonotype comes from an adult woman who had mild COVID-19 (a few samples of this study predate the infection). Cell type and time point are not known. The sequencing input was PBMCs or a T cell subset sorted from them (not recorded which). The CDR3, as DNA: TGTGCCAGCAGTTTAGGTGGCAGGGGGAAATCCTTCAGCCCCACAGATACGCAGTATTTT. Its protein is CASSLGGRGKSFSPTDTQYF.